The present TCR beta chain was sequenced within a study of vaccination and CD4 T cells after COVID-19. Background on the study: Six males and four females constituted the convalescent cohort, two of whom were Hispanic.

The study sequenced cultured CD4+ T cell DNA using the Oncomine TCR Beta short-read assay. TCRdb reprocessed the PCR reads via MiXCR and lists one record per CDR3 protein. The sample consists of some 7,400 distinct CDR3 sequences, under 45% of them appearing once. This clonotype was seen only a few times. Its matching antigen is unknown. Noted treatment: roughly 11-day PBMC culture with coronavirus spike peptide pools or control peptides (ViraFEST assay). The unexposed donor provided CD4+ T cells, which were taken before the COVID-19 pandemic (2011-2018). Trimming shortened V by 4 bases and J by 2 bases, and 25 bases separated the two germline ends. The CDR3 runs to 19 residues. Germline V gene sequence: CDR1 LNHDA, CDR2 SQIVND (reference sequence).

The origin of this receptor is a human donor in good health. The chain carries TRBV19 and TRBJ2-3, with D perhaps TRBD2 (6 bases). Sequencing input: CD4+ T cells from blood, cultured in vitro. The CDR3 reads CASSTGEWKFGGNTDTQYF. Written as DNA, the CDR3 is TGTGCCAGTAGTACGGGAGAGTGGAAGTTTGGGGGGAACACAGATACGCAGTATTTT.